Here is one T cell receptor (beta chain) with its context. Its specificity is not known. The data were obtained in a study of cytomegalovirus exposure and HLA in healthy donors. Per the germline V gene, CDR1 is SQVTM and CDR2 is ANQGSEA. After removal of 6 bases from V and 2 bases from J, the junction contained 7 bases not matched to a gene. CDR3 length: 13 amino acids. General observations from the study: Clonal expansion was found to be greater in HLA-associated TCR beta chains than in equally common others in a later analysis.

The PCR was carried out with 60 Vbeta primers and 13 Jbeta primers. Sequencing was performed with immunoSEQ multiplex PCR; in TCRdb, only in-frame clones are kept and a portion is missing. Here the sample spans more than 85,000 clones, roughly 80% being singletons. Sequenced: PBMCs. The clonotype originates from a woman between 25 and 40 years old in good health and CMV-seronegative. The chain employs TRBV29-1 and TRBJ2-7, with 7 bases matching TRBD2. CDR3 loop: CSVQTGGTYEQYF. The CDR3 DNA reads TGCAGCGTCCAAACGGGAGGAACCTACGAGCAGTACTTC.